The rows below give T cell receptor beta chains drawn from one sample of a study of PD-1 blockade in classical Hodgkin lymphoma. Only in-frame clones appear in the TCRdb table, and some are missing; sequencing was by immunoSEQ multiplex PCR. The table has 90,000 to 110,000 clones, roughly nine tenths seen once. Sequenced here: peripheral blood mononuclear cells (PBMCs), sampled before the fourth cycle of nivolumab. These receptors were obtained from a human donor with classical Hodgkin lymphoma. CDR3s include the opening cysteine and the closing phenylalanine or tryptophan. A D gene is named only where the DNA matches it firmly. For some rows the clone size is stated as once, few or many, or as a class when expanded; others skip it.

J,D,V,size,DNA,CDR3
TRBJ1-5,NA,TRBV7-2,NA,TGTGCCAGCAGCGAAGGTAGCAATCAGCCCCAGCATTTT,CASSEGSNQPQHF
TRBJ2-1,TRBD1,TRBV27,NA,TGTGCCAGCAGTTTATGGGGACAGGGGTACAATGAGCAGTTCTTC,CASSLWGQGYNEQFF
TRBJ2-2,TRBD1,TRBV5-1,NA,TGCGCCAGCAGCAGACGACAGGGGGCGGGCTACCCGAACACCGGGGAGCTGTTTTTT,CASSRRQGAGYPNTGELFF
TRBJ1-2,NA,TRBV18,NA,TGTGCCAGCTCACCTCGAGGGGGGCTCTATGGCTACACCTTC,CASSPRGGLYGYTF
TRBJ1-4,NA,TRBV7-2,NA,TGTGCCAGCAGCGAGACCGGACGGGTAGTTTATGAAAAACTGTTTTTT,CASSETGRVVYEKLFF
TRBJ2-5,TRBD2,TRBV27,once,TGTGCCAGCAGTTTATCTACTAGCGGGGTGGGCACGCCCCAGTACTTC,CASSLSTSGVGTPQYF
TRBJ1-2,NA,TRBV5-1,NA,TGCGCCAGCAGCTTGGGGGAGAGCATAAACTATGGCTACACCTTC,CASSLGESINYGYTF
TRBJ2-1,NA,TRBV11-2,NA,TGTGCCAGCAGCTCCCGGGACGGTTGGGATGAGCAGTTCTTC,CASSSRDGWDEQFF
TRBJ2-7,NA,TRBV6-5,NA,TGTGCCAGCAGTTATGGGGGGCGCGAGCAGTACTTC,CASSYGGREQYF
TRBJ1-1,NA,TRBV29-1,NA,TGCAGCGTTGCGGGGGACCTCGAGTTTCCGAACACTGAAGCTTTCTTT,CSVAGDLEFPNTEAFF
TRBJ1-4,TRBD1,TRBV6-5,NA,TGTGCCAGCAGTTACGAGACAGGGGAAGAAAAACTGTTTTTT,CASSYETGEEKLFF
TRBJ2-5,TRBD1,TRBV2,NA,TGTGCCAGCAGTGCGGAGAAGGGACAGGGCAGAGAGACCCAGTACTTC,CASSAEKGQGRETQYF
TRBJ2-6,TRBD1,TRBV27,NA,TGTGCCAGCAGTTTATGGGGGACAGGCTCCTCTGGGGCCAACGTCCTGACTTTC,CASSLWGTGSSGANVLTF
TRBJ1-3,NA,TRBV6-1,NA,TGTGCCAGCAGTGAAAGAGGGAGCCTCTCTGGAAACACCATATATTTT,CASSERGSLSGNTIYF
TRBJ2-3,NA,TRBV5-5,NA,TGTGCCAGCAGCTTAGCTTCTAGTTGGGGGTCCGATACGCAGTATTTT,CASSLASSWGSDTQYF
TRBJ2-7,NA,TRBV10-3,NA,TGTGCCATCAGTCCACCCGGGACCGCTTCCTACGAGCAGTACTTC,CAISPPGTASYEQYF
TRBJ2-7,TRBD1,TRBV7-2,NA,TGTGCCAGCAGCCCGGGACAGGCTATGGGAGAGCAGTACTTC,CASSPGQAMGEQYF
TRBJ2-3,TRBD1,TRBV4-1,NA,TGCGCCAGCAGCCCGGGACAGGGGAGCACAGATACGCAGTATTTT,CASSPGQGSTDTQYF
TRBJ2-2,TRBD1,TRBV28,NA,TGTGCCAGCAGTTCTTCCGGGACAGGGGCGCGCACCGGGGAGCTGTTTTTT,CASSSSGTGARTGELFF
TRBJ1-5,TRBD1,TRBV19,NA,TGTGCCACGACCCTTGACAGGGTTTCCAATCAGCCCCAGCATTTT,CATTLDRVSNQPQHF
TRBJ2-7,TRBD1,TRBV19,NA,TGTGCCAGTAGTATTACAGGGGGAGGCGAGCAGTACTTC,CASSITGGGEQYF
TRBJ1-2,TRBD1,TRBV14,NA,TGTGCCAGCAGCGGAGCCTTACCCCGGGACAGGGGGACCCGAGGGGGCTACACCTTC,CASSGALPRDRGTRGGYTF
TRBJ2-4,NA,TRBV28,NA,TGTGCCAGCAGTTTAAGCACGGTCTCCGCCAAAAACATTCAGTACTTC,CASSLSTVSAKNIQYF
TRBJ2-7,TRBD1,TRBV28,NA,TGTGCCAGCAGTGCGGGGGACAGGGACTACGAGCAGTACTTC,CASSAGDRDYEQYF
TRBJ2-1,NA,TRBV5-8,once,TGTGCCAGCAGCCCACGAACAGGAGTCTCCTACAATGAGCAGTTCTTC,CASSPRTGVSYNEQFF
TRBJ2-6,NA,TRBV6-5,NA,TGTGCCAGCAGTTACAATGGGTTCTCTGGGGCCAACGTCCTGACTTTC,CASSYNGFSGANVLTF
TRBJ1-2,NA,TRBV7-9,NA,TGTGCCAGCAGCTTGAGAACCTTCAACGTTGAGGGCTACACCTTC,CASSLRTFNVEGYTF
TRBJ1-2,NA,TRBV2,NA,TGTGCCAGCAACACAGGGACTTTCTATGGCTACACCTTC,CASNTGTFYGYTF
TRBJ1-1,NA,TRBV7-7,NA,TGTGCTAGCAGCGCGTCCAGGGGCACTGAAGCTTTCTTT,CASSASRGTEAFF
TRBJ2-7,TRBD2,TRBV7-9,NA,TGTGCCAGCAGCTTAGCGGGCGGGAGGAACGAGCAGTACTTC,CASSLAGGRNEQYF
TRBJ1-1,NA,TRBV6-6,NA,TGTGCCAGCAGTTACCGACAGGCCATGAAGAACACTGAAGCTTTCTTT,CASSYRQAMKNTEAFF
TRBJ1-1,NA,TRBV12-5,NA,TGTGCTAGTGGTTTAGCCGAAGACACTGAAGCTTTCTTT,CASGLAEDTEAFF
TRBJ2-3,NA,TRBV9,NA,TGTGCCAGCAGCGTAGCTCTTAGCGCCACAGATACGCAGTATTTT,CASSVALSATDTQYF
TRBJ2-1,TRBD2,TRBV28,NA,TGTGCCAGCAGTCAGCGGGGGGAGCAGTTCTTC,CASSQRGEQFF
TRBJ2-7,TRBD2,TRBV2,NA,TGTGCCAGCAGTGAGACTAGCCTCGAGCAGTACTTC,CASSETSLEQYF
TRBJ2-2,TRBD2,TRBV6-4,NA,TGTGCCAGCAAACCGGGAGGGCCTGAAACCGGGGAGCTGTTTTTT,CASKPGGPETGELFF
TRBJ1-1,NA,TRBV6-1,once,TGTGCCAGCAGTGAAGAAGGGGCGCGGCTGAACACTGAAGCTTTCTTT,CASSEEGARLNTEAFF
TRBJ1-4,TRBD1,TRBV6-6,NA,TGTGCCAGCAGGGGTACAGGGGGCTCTAGTTATGAAAAACTGTTTTTT,CASRGTGGSSYEKLFF
TRBJ2-1,TRBD2,TRBV9,NA,TGTGCCAGCAGCGTAGCTACGACTAGCGGATACAACAATGAGCAGTTCTTC,CASSVATTSGYNNEQFF
TRBJ2-7,NA,TRBV29-1,NA,TGCAGCGTTAGGGATTTCTACGAGCAGTACTTC,CSVRDFYEQYF
TRBJ2-2,TRBD2,TRBV6-5,NA,TGTGCCAGCAGTCATAGCGGGAGTGGGGAGCTGTTTTTT,CASSHSGSGELFF